This section outlines one TCR beta chain sequence together with its context. Its antigen is still unknown. This sample is part of a study of OX40 agonist ivuxolimab in advanced cancers. On the study more broadly: Patients with prior anti-PD-1, anti-PD-L1 or anti-CTLA-4 therapy were eligible; 35% to 45% had some. Findings and limits, study-wide: The CD4+ and CD8+ T cells in the blood had expanded clonally by week 6 at 0.1 to 3.0 mg/kg.

Peripheral blood came from all dose cohorts at three timepoints. V gave up 0 bases and J gave up 8 bases; unmatched junction bases: 7. CDR1 is LGHNA, CDR2 YSLEER, per germline. The length of the CDR3 is 17 residues. Clones were read by immunoSEQ multiplex PCR, and TCRdb kept only the in-frame ones, dropping some. The sample records about 41,000 clones, about 90% being singletons. This chain joins TRBV4-3 and TRBJ2-1, with 13 positions matching TRBD2. The TCR originated in an adult with an advanced solid tumor such as melanoma, head and neck, liver or kidney cancer. Sample: CD4+ or CD8+ T cells sorted from blood, taken in a trial of the OX40 agonist ivuxolimab. The CDR3 spells CASSQDIGLAGVDEQFF. In DNA, the CDR3 is TGCGCCAGCAGCCAAGATATTGGACTAGCGGGAGTCGATGAGCAGTTCTTC.